This entry features one T cell receptor (beta chain) sequence. Followed over time, Seattle patients had been enrolled while infection was active. The data were obtained in a study of blood T cell repertoires in COVID-19. As for the study in general: Sites in the United States, Italy and Spain provided acute and convalescent COVID-19 samples.

This table comes from immunoSEQ multiplex PCR, and its TCRdb copy is limited to in-frame clones, with some not included. The sample holds 150,000 or so clones, less than 85% seen once. V was clipped by 3 bases and J by 4 bases, with 3 bases between them. Germline CDR1 LNHNV, CDR2 YYDKDF (reference sequence). The CDR3 totals 12 residues. V and J are TRBV15 and TRBJ1-4; D uncertain. Source material: peripheral blood. This clonotype was sampled from a woman aged 40-49 years with COVID-19, enrolled during active disease. The CDR3: CATSRRNEKLFF. Here the CDR3 DNA reads TGTGCCACCAGCAGGCGTAATGAAAAACTGTTTTTT.